The next 23 T cell receptor beta chains were all read from a single sample in a study of T cell responses to AZD1222 COVID-19 vaccine. Using immunoSEQ multiplex PCR, the repertoire was profiled, and TCRdb retains in-frame clones only, with some absent. The sample has more than 100,000 clones, approximately 94% seen once; the top ten hold 4% to 6%. Here the sequenced sample was peripheral blood, taken 28 days after the second AZD1222 dose. These receptors originate from an adult who received the AZD1222 COVID-19 vaccine.

The chain is built from TRBV18 and TRBJ1-1; perhaps TRBD1 as D (6 bases). V gave up 4 bases and J gave up 0 bases, with 18 bases separating them. The CDR3 runs to 17 residues. From germline, CDR1 is KGHSH and CDR2 LQKENI. CDR3 sequence: CASSLDIIGQLNTEAFF. CDR3 coding DNA: TGTGCCAGCTCACTGGACATCATCGGACAGCTGAACACTGAAGCTTTCTTT.

The rearrangement links TRBV7-8 to TRBJ1-1, with unresolved D. The CDR3 loop spans 12 amino acids. With 5 bases removed from V and 2 bases from J, the gap between germline ends came to 6 bases. Germline lookup yields CDR1 SGHVS and CDR2 FQNEAQ. CDR3 amino acids: CASSLENTEAFF. CDR3 in DNA: TGTGCCAGCAGCCTCGAAAACACTGAAGCTTTCTTT.

The rearrangement links TRBV7-9 to TRBJ2-7; TRBD2 aligns across 8 bases. This CDR3 is built from 16 residues. J gave up 0 bases and V 0 bases, and 4 bases lay outside the gene matches. The germline CDR1 and CDR2 sequences are SEHNR and FQNEAQ (reference sequence). Here the CDR3 reads CASSLAGREVSYEQYF. CDR3 bases: TGTGCCAGCAGCTTAGCGGGGCGGGAGGTCTCCTACGAGCAGTACTTC.

The chain uses TRBV6-2 or TRBV6-3 and TRBJ1-1, with D unclear. V was clipped by 5 bases and J by 4 bases, with 8 bases between them. Germline V gene sequence: CDR1 MNHEY, CDR2 SVGEGT. This CDR3 region has 12 residues. The DNA for the CDR3 is TGTGCCAGCAGTAACCCGAGCACTGAAGCTTTCTTT. This translates into CASSNPSTEAFF.

DNA for the CDR3: TGCGCCAGCAGCTTGGAGCCAGGGGGCGGGGACACTGAAGCTTTCTTT. Its protein is CASSLEPGGGDTEAFF. The chain carries TRBV5-1 and TRBJ1-1, with TRBD1 matching over 8 bases. The V gene's germline CDR1 is SGHRS and CDR2 YFSETQ. The CDR3 is made up of 16 amino acids. The V and J ends lost 0 bases and 3 bases, in that order; junction bases with no gene match: 7.

The DNA for the CDR3 is TGCAGCGTTGGGACAGTTGACACCGGGGAGCTGTTTTTT. Its protein is CSVGTVDTGELFF. The chain has TRBV29-1 and TRBJ2-2; perhaps TRBD1 as D (6 bases). The length of the CDR3 is 13 residues. Looked up from germline, CDR1 is SQVTM and CDR2 is ANQGSEA. The V gene lost 4 bases and the J gene lost 3 bases, with 9 bases spanning the gap.

The CDR3 region has the DNA TGTGCCAGCAGCTTAGGGCAGTACTCTGGAAACACCATATATTTT. Translated: CASSLGQYSGNTIYF. The rearrangement links TRBV7-2 to TRBJ1-3; D unclear. V was shortened by 1 base and J by 0 bases, with 7 bases between the two germline ends. This CDR3 comprises 15 residues. CDR1 and CDR2 from the germline V gene are SGHTA and FQGNSA.

This clone was observed a single time. The chain recombines TRBV7-2 with TRBJ2-7, with 8 nucleotides matching TRBD1. V gave up 5 bases and J gave up 2 bases; unmatched junction bases: 5. This CDR3 has 14 residues. Looked up from germline, CDR1 is SGHTA and CDR2 is FQGNSA. CDR3 sequence: CASSPGTGAYEQYF. CDR3 sequence (DNA): TGTGCCAGCAGCCCAGGGACAGGAGCCTACGAGCAGTACTTC.

The chain recombines TRBV5-1 with TRBJ2-7; TRBD1 might be the D (6 bases). The CDR3 has 14 amino acids. Germline values: CDR1 SGHRS, CDR2 YFSETQ. V shed 6 bases and J shed 2 bases, with 15 bases lying between them. The chain's CDR3 is CASKQRGGPYEQYF. CDR3 bases: TGCGCCAGCAAGCAGCGAGGGGGTCCCTACGAGCAGTACTTC.

V is TRBV25-1 and J is TRBJ1-1; D gene uncertain. Trimming removed 1 base at V and 1 base at J, with 7 bases between. CDR1 and CDR2 from the germline V gene are MGHDK and SYGVNS. The CDR3 spans 14 residues. The CDR3 region is CASSEFLTNTEAFF. For the CDR3, the DNA is TGTGCCAGCAGTGAATTTCTCACGAACACTGAAGCTTTCTTT. The whole variable domain, remainder taken from reference TRBV25-1 and TRBJ1-1, is EADIYQTPRYLVIGTGKKITLECSQTMGHDKMYWYQQDPGMELHLIHYSYGVNSTEKGDLSSESTVSRIRTEHFPLTLESARPSHTSQYLCASSEFLTNTEAFFGQGTRLTVV.

This chain uses TRBV14 with TRBJ1-2; TRBD1 matches at 7 bases. The CDR3 runs to 16 residues. Germline CDR1 is SGHDN and CDR2 is FVKESK. The V and J ends lost 4 bases and 0 bases, in that order; junction bases with no gene match: 8. This CDR3 reads CASSPPGQITNYGYTF. The CDR3, as DNA: TGTGCCAGCAGCCCCCCGGGACAGATCACTAACTATGGCTACACCTTC.

The chain employs TRBV12-3 or TRBV12-4 and TRBJ1-4; perhaps TRBD1 as D (5 bases). The CDR3 runs 13 residues. V dropped 6 bases and J dropped 10 bases, with 15 bases sitting between them. The CDR3 region has the DNA TGTGCCAGCAGCCTCCGGGACCTTGGAAAACTGTTTTTT. Its translation: CASSLRDLGKLFF.

CDR3 loop: CASSQVGQAPNTGELFF. The CDR3 DNA is TGTGCCAGCAGTCAGGTGGGACAGGCTCCCAACACCGGGGAGCTGTTTTTT. The chain carries TRBV11-2 and TRBJ2-2, with 8 bases aligning to TRBD1. Germline V gives CDR1 SGHAT, CDR2 FQNNGV. The V gene end was trimmed by 6 bases and the J gene end by 2 bases; junction bases not matched to a gene: 11. This CDR3 region has 17 residues.

The chain recombines TRBV20-1 with TRBJ1-1, with D hard to call. V was trimmed by 0 bases and J by 8 bases, leaving 7 bases between them. Germline lookup yields CDR1 DFQATT and CDR2 SNEGSKA (reference sequence). CDR3 size: 11 residues. In DNA, the CDR3 is TGCAGTGCTAGAGATCAGGTGGAAGCTTTCTTT. Residues: CSARDQVEAFF.

The chain has TRBV6-2 or TRBV6-3 and TRBJ1-2; 8 bases align to TRBD1. With 5 bases clipped from V and 4 bases from J, the junction kept 3 bases outside the gene matches. Germline values: CDR1 MNHEY, CDR2 SVGEGT. The CDR3 covers 13 residues. CDR3 amino acids: CASSPTGAYGYTF. In DNA, the CDR3 is TGTGCCAGCAGTCCGACAGGGGCCTATGGCTACACCTTC.

This chain joins TRBV14 and TRBJ1-6; no definite D call. Germline lookup yields CDR1 SGHDN and CDR2 FVKESK. CDR3 size: 15 residues. Trimming stripped 0 bases from V and 7 bases from J, with 10 bases between. As DNA, the CDR3 is TGTGCCAGCAGCCAAGACGGGTTCAAGAATTCACCCCTCCACTTT. Translation gives CASSQDGFKNSPLHF.

This chain connects TRBV6-5 to TRBJ1-5; D not resolved. Germline V gives CDR1 MNHEY, CDR2 SVGAGI. V lost 6 bases and J lost 9, with 15 bases in between. The CDR3 spans 13 residues. The CDR3 region has the DNA TGTGCCAGCAGGCGAGTAGAGGGTCTGCCCCAGCATTTT. This gives the protein CASRRVEGLPQHF.

This chain joins TRBV27 and TRBJ2-3; D unclear. In germline, CDR1 is MNHEY, CDR2 SMNVEV (reference sequence). CDR3 length equals 14 residues. V lost 5 bases to trimming and J lost 6 bases, with 15 bases between them. CDR3 region: CASSSRTAEDTQYF. The CDR3 region has the DNA TGTGCCAGCAGTAGCCGGACCGCTGAGGATACGCAGTATTTT.

The CDR3 spells CASSHEGSNYGYTF. Written as DNA, the CDR3 is TGCGCCAGCAGCCACGAGGGTTCTAACTATGGCTACACCTTC. This chain uses TRBV5-1 with TRBJ1-2; D is unresolved. Germline loops: CDR1 SGHRS, CDR2 YFSETQ. The CDR3 is 14 residues long. Trimming removed 4 bases at V and 0 bases at J, with 10 bases between.

V and J are TRBV12-5 and TRBJ1-4; D call uncertain. Germline assignment: CDR1 LGHNT and CDR2 FRNRAP. Trimming removed 1 base at V and 5 bases at J, with 8 bases between. CDR3 length: 14 residues. The chain's CDR3 is CASGLGHTNEKLFF. CDR3 sequence (DNA): TGTGCTAGTGGTTTGGGGCATACCAATGAAAAACTGTTTTTT.

The J gene is TRBJ1-2, the V gene TRBV12-3 or TRBV12-4; D not certain. The V end was cut by 6 bases, the J end by 7 bases, with 15 bases between. The CDR3 has 13 residues. The CDR3 sequence: CASSKPRVGGYTF. CDR3 DNA sequence: TGTGCCAGCAGCAAACCTAGGGTCGGTGGCTACACCTTC.

The CDR3, as DNA: TGTGCCAGCAGCCGCCCCCGGGACAGGGAGGGCACTGAAGCTTTCTTT. This sequence encodes CASSRPRDREGTEAFF. The gene calls are TRBV7-2 and TRBJ1-1; 9 bases map to TRBD1. The CDR3 length is 16 residues. The V gene's germline CDR1 is SGHTA and CDR2 FQGNSA. The J segment lost 4 bases and the V segment lost 5 bases, leaving 11 bases of the junction unmatched.

J is TRBJ2-2 and V is TRBV9; no clear D gene. The CDR3 is 16 amino acids. Germline values: CDR1 SGDLS, CDR2 YYNGEE. The germline V and J ends were trimmed by 2 bases and 3 bases, with 14 bases remaining between them. DNA for the CDR3: TGTGCCAGCAGCGTCGCGTTTGGGGTAGACACCGGGGAGCTGTTTTTT. It codes for CASSVAFGVDTGELFF.